By proportion, the clone carrying this TCR beta chain is large. MiXCR, run by TCRdb on the PCR reads, gives a single entry per CDR3 protein. The sample holds some 84,000 distinct CDR3 sequences, 45% to 55% seen once. Germline V gives CDR1 SGHTA, CDR2 FQGTGA. The V end was cut by 2 bases, the J end by 6 bases, with 10 bases between. This CDR3 is built from 13 residues. The source of the sample is a study of CDR3 diversity in severe acne. Sequenced input: blood. The chain carries TRBV7-3 and TRBJ1-1; TRBD1 might be the D (6 bases). This receptor was obtained from a male donor in good health, without acne. DNA of the CDR3: TGTGCCAGCAGCTTATGGGCAGGGGCTGAAGCTTTCTTT. It specifies CASSLWAGAEAFF.